This T cell receptor beta chain is from a study of blood T cell repertoires in COVID-19 (TCRdb year 2020). In terms of the full investigation: Samples covering the acute and convalescent phases of COVID-19 were provided by collaborators in the United States, Italy and Spain. HLA class I and class II types, where available, came from metadata supplied by the sample provider rather than from assay-based typing. The samples were drawn from two sources: the first 160 participants of the ongoing ImmuneRACE study, and over 1,000 subjects contributed by 6 global collaborators. The repertoires were released in a freely available public database intended as a resource for research on the immune response to SARS-CoV-2. The dataset comprised deeply sampled blood TCRbeta repertoires from subjects exposed to, actively infected with, or recovered from COVID-19. A de-identified subject ID, COVID-19 status, age in years and sex were almost always included in the sample metadata. The material from the prospective study consisted of cDNA or gDNA derived from T cells, B-cell-depleted T cells, or PBMCs. General conclusions and limits of the study: Clinical and demographic metadata were provided uncurated, with the amount varying by source and participant.

The collaborating institutions used their own protocols to collect whole blood in K2EDTA tubes. For TCRbeta analysis, collaborators shipped samples in one of three forms: frozen whole blood, isolated PBMCs, or DNA extracted from either of those sample types. V is trimmed back by 6 bases and J by 5 bases, and the junction contains 4 bases that no gene match accounts for. The germline V gene gives CDR1 as MNHEY and CDR2 as SVGAGI. The CDR3 contains 13 residues, cysteine and phenylalanine counted. Only the CDR3 DNA is retained, 39 bases long and in frame from the first base. The immunoSEQ Assay, a bias-controlled multiplex PCR, was used to amplify TCRbeta CDR3 regions from genomic DNA. Under the source paper's analysis protocol: The number of nucleated cells in each sample was estimated from the amplification of reference gene primers within the assay. To quantify the absolute abundance of each unique TCRbeta CDR3 rearrangement, sequence reads were collapsed and filtered. Productive Simpson clonality was computed per sample as the square root of Simpson's diversity index over productive rearrangements. The table was pulled from immuneACCESS by TCRdb, which kept in-frame rearrangements only. Such tables lose some clones; where checked, under half of the loss comes from unresolved V genes, and the rest has no known cause. The DNA was the basis for D and trimming; V, J and clone size are from that table. The sample contains about 150,000 clones, 87% of them found a single time. The ten largest clones take up over 3.5% of the sample.

With regard to this clone: It has no known antigen specificity. Per-nucleotide qualities are absent, and no much larger clonotype sits a single base away.

Sequencing was performed on peripheral blood. This TCR was sampled from a woman between 55 and 75 years old with active or convalescent COVID-19. Recombination linked TRBV6-5 to TRBJ1-5, and 7 bases in between align with TRBD1. The CDR3 amino acid sequence is: CASRGTEHQPQHF. The DNA is TGTGCCAGCAGAGGGACAGAGCATCAGCCCCAGCATTTT.